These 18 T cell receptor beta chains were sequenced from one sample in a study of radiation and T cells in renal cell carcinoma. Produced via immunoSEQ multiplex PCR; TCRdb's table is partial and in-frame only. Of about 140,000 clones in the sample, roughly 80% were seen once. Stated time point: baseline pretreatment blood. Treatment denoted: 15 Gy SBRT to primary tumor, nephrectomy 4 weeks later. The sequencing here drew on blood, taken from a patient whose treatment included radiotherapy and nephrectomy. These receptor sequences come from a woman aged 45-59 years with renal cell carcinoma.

CDR3 DNA: TGCGCCAGCAGCTTGGCCTCAGGGAACCACGAGCAGTACTTC. This codes for CASSLASGNHEQYF. This sequence joins TRBV5-1 and TRBJ2-7; tentatively, D is TRBD1 (5 bases). Germline CDR1 is SGHRS and CDR2 is YFSETQ. V gave up 0 bases and J gave up 5 bases, with 12 bases separating them. The CDR3 is 14 amino acids.

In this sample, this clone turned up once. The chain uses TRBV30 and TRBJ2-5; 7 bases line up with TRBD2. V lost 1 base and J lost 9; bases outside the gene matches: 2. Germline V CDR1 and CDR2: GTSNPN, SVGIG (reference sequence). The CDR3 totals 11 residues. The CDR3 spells CAWSGAGPQYF. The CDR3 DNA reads TGTGCCTGGAGTGGAGCGGGGCCCCAGTACTTC.

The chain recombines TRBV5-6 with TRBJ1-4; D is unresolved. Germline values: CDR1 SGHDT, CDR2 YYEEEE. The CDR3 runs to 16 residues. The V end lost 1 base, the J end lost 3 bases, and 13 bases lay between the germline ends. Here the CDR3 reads CASSLSPTAANEKLFF. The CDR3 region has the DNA TGTGCCAGCAGCTTGTCCCCGACGGCGGCTAATGAAAAACTGTTTTTT.

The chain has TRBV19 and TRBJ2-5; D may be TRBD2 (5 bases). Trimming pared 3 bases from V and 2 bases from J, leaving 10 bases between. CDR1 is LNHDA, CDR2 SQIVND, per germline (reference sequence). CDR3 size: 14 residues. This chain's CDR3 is CASSMFSGQETQYF. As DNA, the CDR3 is TGTGCCAGTAGTATGTTCAGCGGACAAGAGACCCAGTACTTC. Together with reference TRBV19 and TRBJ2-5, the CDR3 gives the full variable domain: DGGITQSPKYLFRKEGQNVTLSCEQNLNHDAMYWYRQDPGQGLRLIYYSQIVNDFQKGDIAEGYSVSREKKESFPLTVTSAQKNPTAFYLCASSMFSGQETQYFGPGTRLLVL.

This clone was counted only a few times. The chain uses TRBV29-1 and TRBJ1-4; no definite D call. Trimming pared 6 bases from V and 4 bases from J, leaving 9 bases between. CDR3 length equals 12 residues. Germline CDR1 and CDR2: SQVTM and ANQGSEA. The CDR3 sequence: CSVTNFNEKLFF. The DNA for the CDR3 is TGCAGCGTGACAAACTTTAATGAAAAACTGTTTTTT.

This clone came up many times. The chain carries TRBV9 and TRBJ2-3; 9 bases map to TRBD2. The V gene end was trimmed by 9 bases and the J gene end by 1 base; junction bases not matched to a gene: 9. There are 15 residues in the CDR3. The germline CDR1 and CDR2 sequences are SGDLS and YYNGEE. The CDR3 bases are TGTGCCAACTTCTGCGGGGGGGAAGGCACAGATACGCAGTATTTT. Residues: CANFCGGEGTDTQYF.

The CDR3 coding sequence is TGTGCCAGCTCGCCCGCCGGGGGAGGACAGCCCCAGCATTTT. Amino acids: CASSPAGGGQPQHF. J is TRBJ1-5 and V is TRBV18, with D perhaps TRBD1 (5 bases). Trimming removed 6 bases from V and 7 bases from J, with 16 bases in between. There are 14 residues in the CDR3. CDR1 is KGHSH and CDR2 is LQKENI in the germline V gene.

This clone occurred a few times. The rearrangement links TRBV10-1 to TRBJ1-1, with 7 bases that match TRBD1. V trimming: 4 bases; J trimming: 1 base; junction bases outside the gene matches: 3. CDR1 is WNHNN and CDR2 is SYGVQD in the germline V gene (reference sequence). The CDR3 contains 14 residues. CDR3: CASSAGTENTEAFF. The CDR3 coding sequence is TGCGCCAGCAGTGCCGGGACAGAGAACACTGAAGCTTTCTTT.

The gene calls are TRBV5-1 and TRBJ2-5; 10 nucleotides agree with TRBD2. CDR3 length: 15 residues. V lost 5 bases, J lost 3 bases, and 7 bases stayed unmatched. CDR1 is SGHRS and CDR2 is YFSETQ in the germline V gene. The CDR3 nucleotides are TGCGCCAGCAGGGAGCGGGGGGGCCCGGAAGAGACCCAGTACTTC. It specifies CASRERGGPEETQYF.

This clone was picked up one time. CDR3 residues: CASSLEGVVGNEQFF. As DNA, the CDR3 is TGCGCCAGCAGCTTGGAAGGGGTTGTGGGCAATGAGCAGTTCTTC. The chain recombines TRBV5-1 with TRBJ2-1; D is perhaps TRBD1 (5 bases). The germline V gene encodes CDR1 SGHRS and CDR2 YFSETQ. V lost 0 bases to trimming and J lost 6 bases, with 13 bases between them. The CDR3 spans 15 residues.

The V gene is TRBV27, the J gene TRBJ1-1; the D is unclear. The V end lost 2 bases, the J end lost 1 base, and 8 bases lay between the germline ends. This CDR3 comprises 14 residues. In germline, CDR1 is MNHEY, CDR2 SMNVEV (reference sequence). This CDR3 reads CASSLGFRNTEAFF. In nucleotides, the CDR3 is TGTGCCAGCAGTTTAGGGTTCCGGAACACTGAAGCTTTCTTT.

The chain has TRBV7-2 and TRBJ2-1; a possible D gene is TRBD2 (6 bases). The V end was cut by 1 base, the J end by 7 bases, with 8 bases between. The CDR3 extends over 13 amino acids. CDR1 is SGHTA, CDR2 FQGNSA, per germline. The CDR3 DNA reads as TGTGCCAGCAGCTTAGGACTAGTTAATGAGCAGTTCTTC. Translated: CASSLGLVNEQFF.

CDR3: CASGTSSYEQYF. The CDR3 DNA reads TGTGCCAGCGGGACTAGCAGCTACGAGCAGTACTTC. This sequence joins TRBV28 and TRBJ2-7; 9 bases are a match to TRBD2. In germline, CDR1 is MDHEN, CDR2 SYDVKM. This CDR3 comprises 12 residues. J lost 3 bases, V lost 8 bases, and 2 bases had no gene match.

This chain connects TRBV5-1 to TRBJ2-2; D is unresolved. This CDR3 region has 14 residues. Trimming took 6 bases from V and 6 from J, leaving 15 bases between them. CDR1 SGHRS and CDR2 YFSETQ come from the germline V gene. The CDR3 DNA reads TGCGCCAGCACTCTTGGTGGGGTTCCCGGGGAGCTGTTTTTT. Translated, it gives CASTLGGVPGELFF.

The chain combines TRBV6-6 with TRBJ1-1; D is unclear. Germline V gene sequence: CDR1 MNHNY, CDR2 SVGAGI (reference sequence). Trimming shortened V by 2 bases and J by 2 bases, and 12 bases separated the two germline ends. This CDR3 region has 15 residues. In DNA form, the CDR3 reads TGTGCCAGCAGTTACGTCGGGGTTCTAAACACTGAAGCTTTCTTT. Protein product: CASSYVGVLNTEAFF.

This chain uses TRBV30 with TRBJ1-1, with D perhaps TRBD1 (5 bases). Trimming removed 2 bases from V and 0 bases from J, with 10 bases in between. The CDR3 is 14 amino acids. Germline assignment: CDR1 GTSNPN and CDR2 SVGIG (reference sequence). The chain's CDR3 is CAWSRGGVNTEAFF. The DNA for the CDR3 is TGTGCCTGGAGTAGGGGAGGGGTGAACACTGAAGCTTTCTTT.

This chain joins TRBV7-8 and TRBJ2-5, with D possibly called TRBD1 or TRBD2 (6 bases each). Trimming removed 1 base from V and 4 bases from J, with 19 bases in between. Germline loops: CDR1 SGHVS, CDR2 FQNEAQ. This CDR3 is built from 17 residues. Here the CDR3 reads CASSLGFVLGGAETQYF. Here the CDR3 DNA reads TGTGCCAGCAGCTTAGGTTTTGTATTGGGGGGCGCAGAGACCCAGTACTTC.

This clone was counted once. CDR3 in amino acids: CTSSRLKSREQYF. Written as DNA, the CDR3 is TGCACCAGCAGCCGCCTAAAGTCGCGGGAGCAGTACTTC. The chain joins TRBV1 to TRBJ2-7; the table's TRBD2 call for D was not verified on the DNA. TRBV1 is classified as a pseudogene. The CDR3 is 13 amino acids.